The 32 T cell receptor beta chains reported below all come from one sample, sequenced in a study of shared clonotypes between healthy human individuals. Only in-frame clones appear in the TCRdb table, and some are missing; sequencing was by immunoSEQ multiplex PCR. The sample comprises some 900,000 clones, 60% to 85% of which are singletons, and approximately 1.5% rests with the top ten. Sequencing was performed on memory CD4+ T cells sorted from blood. Subset: CD45RA-negative fraction. The receptor source for this set is a man aged 18 to 29 in good health.

The chain links TRBV4-3 to TRBJ1-6; 9 positions agree with TRBD1. This CDR3 contains 17 residues. Germline V gene data show CDR1 as LGHNA and CDR2 as YSLEER. Losses at the gene ends were 0 bases for V and 2 bases for J; bases not matched to a gene: 2. Here the CDR3 reads CASSQDWTGAYNSPLHF. CDR3 DNA sequence: TGCGCCAGCAGCCAAGACTGGACAGGGGCCTATAATTCACCCCTCCACTTT.

The chain has TRBV9 and TRBJ2-5; 7 nucleotides match TRBD2. The DNA end is more similar to TRBJ2-7, so the J call may be wrong. This CDR3 is built from 15 residues. Germline CDR1 and CDR2: SGDLS and YYNGEE. The CDR3 sequence is CASSVRIAGVNEQYF. DNA for the CDR3: TGTGCCAGCAGCGTAAGAATCGCGGGAGTAAACGAGCAGTACTTC.

J is TRBJ2-3 and V is TRBV2; possibly TRBD1 or TRBD2 for D (6 bases each). Germline CDR1 reads SNHLY; CDR2 reads FYNNEI. Trimming removed 0 bases at V and 1 base at J, with 11 bases between. CDR3 length: 16 residues. This chain's CDR3 is CASSEARGPRTDTQYF. As DNA, the CDR3 is TGTGCCAGCAGTGAAGCCCGGGGGCCGCGCACAGATACGCAGTATTTT.

This clone was detected ten times or more. The V gene is TRBV7-2, the J gene TRBJ2-3; 11 positions agree with TRBD2. Unmatched junction bases numbered 4, after V lost 0 bases and J lost 5 bases. This CDR3 has 16 residues. Per the germline V gene, CDR1 is SGHTA and CDR2 is FQGNSA. This CDR3 reads CASSLATSGSLDTQYF. CDR3 coding DNA: TGTGCCAGCAGCTTAGCTACTAGCGGGAGTTTAGATACGCAGTATTTT.

This chain connects TRBV6-6 to TRBJ2-1; perhaps TRBD2 as D (5 bases). V was cut by 8 bases and J by 3 bases, with 17 bases left in between. From germline, CDR1 is MNHNY and CDR2 SVGAGI (reference sequence). CDR3 size: 15 residues. This CDR3 reads CASVTEGLNYNEQFF. The CDR3, as DNA: TGTGCCAGCGTGACCGAAGGACTCAACTACAATGAGCAGTTCTTC.

This chain links TRBV7-9 with TRBJ2-7, with TRBD1 identical over 7 bases. CDR3 length: 16 residues. The germline gives CDR1 SEHNR, CDR2 FQNEAQ (reference sequence). V was clipped by 0 bases and J by 1 base; unmatched bases: 6. CDR3 sequence: CASSLAGGQASYEQYF. For the CDR3, the DNA is TGTGCCAGCAGCTTAGCCGGTGGACAGGCATCCTACGAGCAGTACTTC.

This clone was counted between two and nine times. The chain combines TRBV5-4 with TRBJ1-2, with D possibly being TRBD1 (6 bases). Trimming took off 10 bases at V and 0 bases at J, with 19 bases between the two ends. The CDR3 spans 15 residues. The germline V gene has CDR1 SGHNT and CDR2 YYREEE (reference sequence). DNA of the CDR3: TGTGCCGTTAGACCCTCCGGGACACCTAACTATGGCTACACCTTC. It codes for CAVRPSGTPNYGYTF.

J is TRBJ2-3 and V is TRBV18, with D unresolved. V was cut by 3 bases and J by 6 bases, with 13 bases left in between. The CDR3 length is 14 residues. Per germline, CDR1 KGHSH and CDR2 LQKENI. The CDR3: CASSPPYFADTQYF. The CDR3 nucleotides read TGTGCCAGCTCACCCCCTTATTTTGCTGATACGCAGTATTTT.

The chain has TRBV5-6 and TRBJ2-5; D ambiguous. CDR1 and CDR2 from the germline V gene are SGHDT and YYEEEE. V shed 0 bases and J shed 4 bases, with 7 bases lying between them. This CDR3 is built from 13 residues. CDR3 nucleotides: TGTGCCAGCAGCTTGGCCCCGGGAGAGACCCAGTACTTC. Amino acids: CASSLAPGETQYF.

The CDR3 sequence: CASSPQDRSQETQYF. The CDR3 DNA follows: TGCGCCAGCAGCCCACAGGACAGGTCACAGGAGACCCAGTACTTC. The chain has TRBV5-1 and TRBJ2-5; TRBD1 aligns across 7 bases. J gave up 5 bases and V 4 bases, and 11 bases lay outside the gene matches. Looked up from germline, CDR1 is SGHRS and CDR2 is YFSETQ. The CDR3 covers 15 residues.

This clone came up a few times. The chain recombines TRBV4-2 with TRBJ1-6; D is possibly TRBD1 (6 bases). This CDR3 has 14 residues. Germline CDR1 is LGHNA and CDR2 is YNFKEQ. V lost 1 base, J lost 7 bases, and 8 bases lay in between. The CDR3 reads CASSQGTDNSPLHF. CDR3 in DNA: TGTGCCAGCAGCCAAGGGACAGACAATTCACCCCTCCACTTT.

The CDR3 protein is CASRLDPSRGGTGDDGYTF. CDR3 sequence (DNA): TGTGCAAGTCGCTTAGACCCAAGCCGTGGTGGTACAGGGGACGATGGCTACACCTTC. V and J are TRBV12-2 and TRBJ1-2; TRBD1, the table's D call, was not compared with the DNA. TRBV12-2 is a recognized pseudogene. The length of the CDR3 is 19 residues.

For this clone: The junction shows a germline mismatch at one end, possibly a read error. The gene calls are TRBV18 and TRBJ2-7, with D tentatively TRBD2 (6 bases). Germline V gives CDR1 KGHSH, CDR2 LQKENI. The length of the CDR3 is 12 residues. The CDR3 sequence: CASSSEGLGEHF. The CDR3 nucleotides read TGTGCCAGCTCATCGGAGGGGTTAGGAGAGCACTTC.

This clone has only one observation. V usage is TRBV5-1 and J usage is TRBJ2-2; possible D gene TRBD1, 6 bases. The CDR3 sequence is 16 residues long. Germline CDR1 reads SGHRS; CDR2 reads YFSETQ. V lost 6 bases to trimming and J lost 0 bases, with 15 bases between them. CDR3 nucleotide sequence: TGCGCCAGCACCAATAGGGACACGTCGAACACCGGGGAGCTGTTTTTT. The encoded protein is CASTNRDTSNTGELFF.

The rearrangement joins TRBV7-9 to TRBJ2-5, with 8 bases identical to TRBD2. With V trimmed by 1 base and J by 5 bases, 6 bases remained unmatched. Per the germline V gene, CDR1 is SEHNR and CDR2 is FQNEAQ (reference sequence). This CDR3 comprises 15 residues. Here the CDR3 reads CASSLEGTRGETQYF. The DNA for the CDR3 is TGTGCCAGCAGCTTAGAGGGGACTAGAGGGGAGACCCAGTACTTC.

The V and J genes are TRBV27 and TRBJ2-7, with 9 bases fitting TRBD2. Per the germline V gene, CDR1 is MNHEY and CDR2 is SMNVEV (reference sequence). This CDR3 spans 14 amino acids. The V and J ends lost 3 bases and 3 bases, in that order; junction bases with no gene match: 3. CDR3 sequence (DNA): TGTGCCAGCAGTTTGTTTAGCGGGGGCTACGAGCAGTACTTC. Translating gives CASSLFSGGYEQYF.

This rearrangement joins TRBV10-3 to TRBJ2-2, with D possibly TRBD2 on 6 matching bases. The CDR3 has 16 residues. The germline CDR1 and CDR2 sequences are ENHRY and SYGVKD. V was pared by 0 bases and J by 6 bases, with 14 bases between. This CDR3 reads CAISESGTLGSGELFF. CDR3 sequence (DNA): TGTGCCATCAGTGAGTCGGGGACTCTAGGATCCGGGGAGCTGTTTTTT.

The genes are TRBV27 and TRBJ1-1; 7 bases are a match to TRBD1. Per the germline V gene, CDR1 is MNHEY and CDR2 is SMNVEV (reference sequence). The CDR3 totals 13 residues. Trimming took 8 bases from V and 1 from J; bases not matched to a gene: 4. The chain's CDR3 is CASWYRGNTEAFF. CDR3 sequence (DNA): TGTGCCAGCTGGTACAGGGGGAACACTGAAGCTTTCTTT.

A note on this clone: A far larger clone differs by one base, so this is likely a read error. The chain has TRBV28 and TRBJ1-1, with D possibly being TRBD1 (5 bases). CDR3 length: 14 amino acids. In germline, CDR1 is MDHEN, CDR2 SYDVKM. With 6 bases removed from V and 1 base from J, the gap between germline ends came to 12 bases. CDR3 sequence: CASSPGGGNTEAFF. The DNA of the CDR3 is TGTGCCAGCAGCCCCGGGGGGGGGAACACTGAAGCTTTCTTT.

This chain connects TRBV7-9 to TRBJ2-7, with D maybe TRBD2 (6 bases). V was cut by 5 bases and J by 4 bases, with 12 bases left in between. CDR1 and CDR2 (germline): SEHNR, FQNEAQ (reference sequence). This CDR3 has 13 residues. The CDR3 DNA reads TGTGCCAGCAGCCACTACAGCGGGTACGAGCAGTACTTC. This codes for CASSHYSGYEQYF.

V gene TRBV30 combines with J gene TRBJ1-6, with 8 bases aligning to TRBD1. V dropped 4 bases and J dropped 3; count of bases not matched to a gene: 14. The CDR3 extends over 18 amino acids. The germline V gene encodes CDR1 GTSNPN and CDR2 SVGIG (reference sequence). The CDR3 is CAWNGDRSSPVYNSPLHF. CDR3 nucleotide sequence: TGTGCCTGGAACGGGGACAGGAGTAGCCCGGTCTATAATTCACCCCTCCACTTT. Variable domain in full (rest from reference TRBV30 and TRBJ1-6): SQTIHQWPATLVQPVGSPLSLECTVEGTSNPNLYWYRQAAGRGLQLLFYSVGIGQISSEVPQNLSASRPQDRQFILSSKKLLLSDSGFYLCAWNGDRSSPVYNSPLHFGNGTRLTVT.

This rearrangement joins TRBV7-8 to TRBJ2-3; D gene unclear. Trimming took off 5 bases at V and 2 bases at J, with 14 bases between the two ends. Germline V CDR1 and CDR2: SGHVS, FQNEAQ. The CDR3 runs to 15 residues. CDR3 in amino acids: CASSLRLSITDTQYF. CDR3 DNA: TGTGCCAGCAGCCTCAGACTTTCCATCACAGATACGCAGTATTTT.

The chain recombines TRBV5-1 with TRBJ2-5; the D gene could be TRBD1 or TRBD2 (6 bases each). The CDR3 runs 14 residues. Germline CDR1 reads SGHRS; CDR2 reads YFSETQ. Trimming removed 4 bases from V and 5 bases from J, with 15 bases in between. The CDR3 bases are TGCGCCAGCAGCCCTAATGGGGGGCGGGAGACCCAGTACTTC. Its protein product is CASSPNGGRETQYF.

This clone has a single count. V gene TRBV10-2 combines with J gene TRBJ1-1; D is possibly TRBD1 (6 bases). Germline assignment: CDR1 WSHSY and CDR2 SAAADI. The V end lost 6 bases, the J end lost 0 bases, and 11 bases lay between the germline ends. The CDR3 consists of 14 residues. The chain's CDR3 is CASSLGQMNTEAFF. CDR3 coding DNA: TGCGCCAGCAGCCTAGGACAGATGAACACTGAAGCTTTCTTT.

The chain has TRBV28 and TRBJ2-4; D remains unclear. The V end was cut by 4 bases, the J end by 0 bases, with 16 bases between. The CDR3 length is 17 residues. Germline assignment: CDR1 MDHEN and CDR2 SYDVKM. The CDR3 reads CASSSRAPSLAKNIQYF. Written as DNA, the CDR3 is TGTGCCAGCAGTTCACGGGCGCCTTCACTAGCCAAAAACATTCAGTACTTC.

A few counts support this clone. The V gene is TRBV5-6, the J gene TRBJ2-1; a possible D gene is TRBD1 (6 bases). The CDR3 has 15 amino acids. V lost 2 bases, J lost 6 bases, and 15 bases lay in between. Per the germline V gene, CDR1 is SGHDT and CDR2 is YYEEEE. CDR3 DNA sequence: TGTGCCAGCAGCTTAGGGGGTTCTAGCTTCAATGAGCAGTTCTTC. Residues: CASSLGGSSFNEQFF.

This sequence joins TRBV19 and TRBJ1-5; D gene uncertain. The CDR3 has 13 residues. Germline assignment: CDR1 LNHDA and CDR2 SQIVND (reference sequence). V lost 6 bases and J lost 5, with 11 bases in between. The CDR3 loop reads CASSGGKDQPQHF. CDR3 bases: TGTGCCAGTAGCGGAGGTAAAGATCAGCCCCAGCATTTT.

The CDR3 region is CASSPRRTDTQYF. The CDR3 DNA follows: TGTGCCAGCAGCCCACGGAGGACCGATACGCAGTATTTT. This chain links TRBV6-6 with TRBJ2-3; TRBD2 might be the D (5 bases). Germline V gives CDR1 MNHNY, CDR2 SVGAGI (reference sequence). This CDR3 spans 13 amino acids. V was trimmed by 6 bases and J by 6 bases, leaving 13 bases between them.

The chain recombines TRBV30 with TRBJ1-6; weak D call: TRBD1 (6 bases). Germline assignment: CDR1 GTSNPN and CDR2 SVGIG (reference sequence). The CDR3 consists of 16 residues. Deletions cut 2 bases from V and 7 bases from J, with 18 bases between. CDR3 loop: CAWSPRSTGTNSPLHF. CDR3 in DNA: TGTGCCTGGAGTCCCCGATCTACAGGGACCAATTCACCCCTCCACTTT.

The CDR3 coding sequence is TGTGCCAGCAGCTTGTTGGGCCAGTTGGAGTACTTC. Amino acid sequence: CASSLLGQLEYF. The chain carries TRBV5-4 and TRBJ2-7; D is unclear. The CDR3 spans 12 residues. Germline V gene data show CDR1 as SGHNT and CDR2 as YYREEE (reference sequence). The V end lost 1 base, the J end lost 11 bases, and 13 bases lay between the germline ends.

The V gene is TRBV5-6, the J gene TRBJ2-7, with a possible D match to TRBD2 (6 bases). Trimming cost V 7 bases and J 6 bases, with 20 bases left between them. The length of the CDR3 is 14 residues. Looked up from germline, CDR1 is SGHDT and CDR2 is YYEEEE. In DNA form, the CDR3 reads TGTGCCAGCTATTTGGGTAGGGGAGGTTTCGAGCAGTACTTC. This encodes CASYLGRGGFEQYF.

The V gene is TRBV10-3, the J gene TRBJ2-1; TRBD1 matches 10 bases. Germline V lookup: CDR1 ENHRY, CDR2 SYGVKD. V lost 4 bases and J lost 8; bases outside the gene matches: 8. This CDR3 is built from 15 residues. The CDR3 here is CAISVTGQGIHEQFF. CDR3 bases: TGTGCCATCAGTGTAACGGGACAGGGGATCCATGAGCAGTTCTTC.